These 32 T cell receptor beta chains share one sample of origin, sequenced in a study of T-cell reconstitution after alpha-beta-depleted transplantation in children. Construction of the TCRbeta library involved unique molecular identifiers. TCRdb re-derived calls from the PCR reads in MiXCR, one entry per CDR3 protein. The table has 500,000 to 600,000 distinct CDR3 sequences, over 20% seen once; the top ten hold 35% to 40%. Source: PBMCs, taken before TCRalphabeta/CD19-depleted stem cell transplant. The receptors derive from a boy in the first two years of life with Wiskott-Aldrich syndrome, due to receive a stem cell transplant.

In its sample, this clonotype was seen a few times. The chain combines TRBV29-1 with TRBJ2-3; maybe TRBD2 (5 bases). The germline V and J ends were trimmed by 6 bases and 1 base, with 8 bases remaining between them. The CDR3 covers 12 residues. Per the germline V gene, CDR1 is SQVTM and CDR2 is ANQGSEA. The CDR3 DNA follows: TGCAGCGTAGCCGGGGGCACAGATACGCAGTATTTT. It translates to CSVAGGTDTQYF.

This clonotype showed up just a few times. The CDR3 loop reads CASSFERGRSEAFF. The CDR3 nucleotides read TGTGCCAGCAGTTTTGAACGGGGGCGTTCTGAAGCTTTCTTT. This sequence joins TRBV28 and TRBJ1-1, with a tentative D call TRBD1 (6 bases). CDR1 MDHEN and CDR2 SYDVKM come from the germline V gene. This CDR3 is built from 14 residues. Trimming left V 3 bases short and J 6 bases short, with 14 bases between.

This clonotype has just one count. The chain recombines TRBV12-3 or TRBV12-4 with TRBJ2-1, with a possible D match to TRBD2 (6 bases). This CDR3 is 16 amino acids long. V shed 6 bases and J shed 0 bases, with 15 bases lying between them. The CDR3 region has the DNA TGTGCCAGCAGACCCTTAGCGGCAAGCTCCTACAATGAGCAGTTCTTC. This encodes CASRPLAASSYNEQFF.

This clonotype came up a few times. CDR3 sequence (DNA): TGTGCCAGCAGCCAAGCAGAGGGAGTATATGGCTACACCTTC. This encodes CASSQAEGVYGYTF. The chain uses TRBV3-1 and TRBJ1-2; D remains unclear. Germline lookup yields CDR1 LGHDT and CDR2 YNNKEL (reference sequence). This CDR3 has 14 amino acids. V was trimmed by 1 base and J by 5 bases, leaving 11 bases between them.

This clonotype was observed a few times. The chain uses TRBV28 and TRBJ1-4; D gene unclear. This CDR3 spans 11 amino acids. Germline V gene lookup returns CDR1 MDHEN and CDR2 SYDVKM. V lost 6 bases to trimming and J lost 10 bases, with 9 bases between them. Here the CDR3 reads CASRWKGKLFF. Written as DNA, the CDR3 is TGTGCCAGCAGATGGAAAGGAAAACTGTTTTTT.

This clonotype was recorded a few times. The chain links TRBV13 to TRBJ1-4; D call uncertain. This CDR3 contains 15 residues. The germline V and J ends were trimmed by 5 bases and 5 bases, with 15 bases remaining between them. CDR1 and CDR2 from the germline V gene are PRHDT and FYEKMQ (reference sequence). CDR3 loop: CASSPSLNKNEKLFF. CDR3 DNA sequence: TGTGCCAGCAGCCCCTCTCTTAACAAGAATGAAAAACTGTTTTTT.

The gene calls are TRBV4-1 and TRBJ2-1, with D possibly matching TRBD2 (5 bases). In germline, CDR1 is MGHRA, CDR2 YSYEKL. With 0 bases removed from V and 15 bases from J, the gap between germline ends came to 21 bases. The CDR3 runs 15 residues. CDR3 region: CASSQDPSYGGRTFF. The CDR3 DNA follows: TGCGCCAGCAGCCAAGACCCCTCCTACGGAGGAAGAACGTTCTTC.

The chain carries TRBV10-3 and TRBJ1-5; D possibly corresponds to TRBD1 (5 bases). The CDR3 length is 15 residues. Germline-derived CDR1 and CDR2 are ENHRY and SYGVKD. Trimming left V 5 bases short and J 6 bases short, with 17 bases between. The CDR3 sequence is CAISKSGPGSQPQHF. The DNA of the CDR3 is TGTGCCATCAGTAAGAGTGGGCCAGGGTCTCAGCCCCAGCATTTT.

The chain recombines TRBV4-1 with TRBJ2-3; D may be TRBD1 or TRBD2 (5 bases each). The CDR3 totals 16 residues. CDR1 and CDR2 from the germline V gene are MGHRA and YSYEKL. V dropped 5 bases and J dropped 2 bases, with 17 bases sitting between them. The CDR3 loop is CASSYRLGESTDTQYF. The CDR3 DNA sequence: TGCGCCAGCAGCTATCGGCTAGGGGAGTCCACAGATACGCAGTATTTT.

This clonotype was picked up a small number of times. The V and J genes are TRBV6-5 and TRBJ2-1; the D is unclear. Germline CDR1 reads MNHEY; CDR2 reads SVGAGI. This CDR3 contains 13 residues. Trimming stripped 2 bases from V and 10 bases from J, with 12 bases between. The CDR3 protein is CASSYDPLGEQFF. The CDR3 DNA sequence: TGTGCCAGCAGTTACGACCCCTTAGGGGAGCAGTTCTTC.

CDR3 region: CASSPLNGAEAGELFF. CDR3 DNA: TGCGCCAGCAGCCCACTCAATGGGGCTGAGGCCGGGGAGCTGTTTTTT. The chain uses TRBV5-1 and TRBJ2-2; D perhaps matches TRBD1 (5 bases). Germline lookup yields CDR1 SGHRS and CDR2 YFSETQ. This CDR3 is 16 amino acids long. V lost 4 bases, J lost 6 bases, and 19 bases lay in between.

This clonotype has a handful of counts. This chain links TRBV7-9 with TRBJ2-1; 7 bases are a match to TRBD2. V lost 9 bases, J lost 0 bases, and 14 bases stayed unmatched. The CDR3 extends over 17 amino acids. Germline V CDR1 and CDR2: SEHNR, FQNEAQ (reference sequence). For the CDR3, the DNA is TGTGCCAGTCCCCCTTCTGGCGGGGGAAGCTCCTACAATGAGCAGTTCTTC. Its translation: CASPPSGGGSSYNEQFF.

DNA of the CDR3: TGTGCCAGCTCACCACCACAGGGTGGTGATACGCAGTATTTT. Translation gives CASSPPQGGDTQYF. This chain joins TRBV18 and TRBJ2-3, with D possibly TRBD1 on 6 matching bases. The germline V gene encodes CDR1 KGHSH and CDR2 LQKENI. This CDR3 region has 14 residues. V was trimmed by 0 bases and J by 6 bases, leaving 10 bases between them.

This clonotype was observed a handful of times. The CDR3 sequence is CASSFYPGLQKLGPGELFF. CDR3 DNA sequence: TGTGCCAGCAGCTTTTACCCGGGACTGCAGAAATTAGGGCCCGGGGAGCTGTTTTTT. The chain combines TRBV11-2 with TRBJ2-2; a weak D match, TRBD2 (6 bases). CDR1 SGHAT and CDR2 FQNNGV come from the germline V gene. The CDR3 length is 19 residues. Between the trimmed V and J ends, which lost 3 bases and 6 bases, there was a span of 26 bases.

This clonotype has just a few counts. The J gene is TRBJ1-1, the V gene TRBV28; the D is unclear. Germline loops: CDR1 MDHEN, CDR2 SYDVKM. The CDR3 extends over 18 amino acids. V lost 6 bases, J lost 1 base, and 24 bases lay in between. CDR3 coding DNA: TGTGCCAGCAGCTTAGCAGGCTATCGGATAAATACGAACACTGAAGCTTTCTTT. This sequence encodes CASSLAGYRINTNTEAFF.

V gene TRBV4-2 combines with J gene TRBJ2-5, with TRBD2 identical over 9 bases. CDR1 and CDR2 from the germline V gene are LGHNA and YNFKEQ. This CDR3 has 16 amino acids. The junction had 6 bases not matched to a gene; V was cut back by 0 bases and J by 4 bases. The CDR3 loop is CASSQDFLAGRETQYF. The CDR3, as DNA: TGTGCCAGCAGCCAAGATTTTCTAGCGGGAAGAGAGACCCAGTACTTC.

This chain joins TRBV2 and TRBJ2-7; maybe TRBD1 (8 bases). V gave up 8 bases and J gave up 6 bases, with 20 bases separating them. Per germline, CDR1 SNHLY and CDR2 FYNNEI. The CDR3 has 14 amino acids. Here the CDR3 DNA reads TGTGCCAGCCGGGGGGACAGGAGGCTAGGCGAGCAGTACTTC. This encodes CASRGDRRLGEQYF.

J is TRBJ2-1 and V is TRBV5-1, with 12 bases fitting TRBD2. This CDR3 spans 16 amino acids. V gave up 1 base and J gave up 5 bases; unmatched junction bases: 4. Germline V gene lookup returns CDR1 SGHRS and CDR2 YFSETQ. CDR3 in amino acids: CASSLRLAGGNNEQFF. The DNA for the CDR3 is TGCGCCAGCAGCTTGAGGCTAGCGGGAGGGAACAATGAGCAGTTCTTC.

This clonotype has just a few counts. This chain links TRBV5-1 with TRBJ2-1; 12 nucleotides match TRBD2. The CDR3 covers 15 residues. Germline CDR1 is SGHRS and CDR2 is YFSETQ. Losses at the gene ends were 4 bases for V and 8 bases for J; bases not matched to a gene: 7. The CDR3 DNA reads TGCGCCAGCAGCACCGGGACTAGCGGGCTCTATGAGCAGTTCTTC. This codes for CASSTGTSGLYEQFF.

This chain connects TRBV30 to TRBJ1-1; TRBD1 matches at 8 bases. CDR3 length: 15 residues. With V trimmed by 7 bases and J by 0 bases, 10 bases remained unmatched. Germline assignment: CDR1 GTSNPN and CDR2 SVGIG (reference sequence). The CDR3 reads CALDGTGSMNTEAFF. CDR3 DNA: TGTGCCTTGGATGGGACAGGATCTATGAACACTGAAGCTTTCTTT. Looking up the rest from reference TRBV30 and TRBJ1-1 gives the full variable domain: SQTIHQWPATLVQPVGSPLSLECTVEGTSNPNLYWYRQAAGRGLQLLFYSVGIGQISSEVPQNLSASRPQDRQFILSSKKLLLSDSGFYLCALDGTGSMNTEAFFGQGTRLTVV.

This clonotype was recorded only once. This rearrangement joins TRBV6-1 to TRBJ2-5, with D possibly matching TRBD1 (6 bases). Trimming stripped 5 bases from V and 5 bases from J, with 15 bases between. The CDR3 contains 14 residues. The germline gives CDR1 MNHNS, CDR2 SASEGT. This chain's CDR3 is CASSRSETGETQYF. CDR3 in DNA: TGTGCCAGCAGTCGTTCAGAAACAGGGGAGACCCAGTACTTC.

The J gene is TRBJ2-7, the V gene TRBV20-1, with D hard to call. Germline V gene data show CDR1 as DFQATT and CDR2 as SNEGSKA (reference sequence). The V gene lost 5 bases and the J gene lost 2 bases, with 10 bases spanning the gap. The CDR3 is 12 amino acids. The CDR3 region is CSAYSQTYEQYF. CDR3 nucleotide sequence: TGCAGTGCTTACTCACAGACCTACGAGCAGTACTTC.

The chain recombines TRBV10-3 with TRBJ2-5, with 7 bases fitting TRBD1. Per the germline V gene, CDR1 is ENHRY and CDR2 is SYGVKD. The CDR3 contains 13 residues. V was pared by 6 bases and J by 3 bases, with 4 bases of the junction left unmatched. The CDR3 nucleotides read TGTGCCATCAGCAGGGGGATCGAAGAGACCCAGTACTTC. Amino acids: CAISRGIEETQYF.

This chain links TRBV20-1 with TRBJ2-7, with 7 nucleotides matching TRBD2. V lost 0 bases, J lost 3 bases, and 8 bases stayed unmatched. Germline loops: CDR1 DFQATT, CDR2 SNEGSKA (reference sequence). The CDR3 length is 15 residues. The CDR3 protein is CSARDLGTNHYEQYF. DNA of the CDR3: TGCAGTGCTAGAGATCTTGGGACTAACCACTACGAGCAGTACTTC.

A few counts support this clonotype. This chain connects TRBV4-1 to TRBJ2-5; TRBD2 matches at 10 bases. CDR1 MGHRA and CDR2 YSYEKL come from the germline V gene. The CDR3 has 18 residues. J was trimmed by 1 base and V by 1 base; bases with no gene match: 9. DNA of the CDR3: TGCGCCAGCAGCCAAGTATTAGGCACTAGCGGGACCCAAGAGACCCAGTACTTC. This translates into CASSQVLGTSGTQETQYF.

A few counts support this clonotype. The chain carries TRBV10-3 and TRBJ1-2; D possibly corresponds to TRBD1 (5 bases). CDR3 size: 14 residues. Germline-derived CDR1 and CDR2 are ENHRY and SYGVKD. Trimming shortened V by 2 bases and J by 4 bases, and 11 bases separated the two germline ends. This chain's CDR3 is CAISETGEVYGYTF. The DNA of the CDR3 is TGTGCCATCAGTGAGACGGGGGAGGTCTATGGCTACACCTTC.

V usage is TRBV27 and J usage is TRBJ2-6, with 8 bases fitting TRBD1. The CDR3 sequence is 19 residues long. V was clipped by 2 bases and J by 3 bases; unmatched bases: 12. CDR1 MNHEY and CDR2 SMNVEV come from the germline V gene (reference sequence). In DNA, the CDR3 is TGTGCCAGCAGTTTAAAGACAGGGGCCGCCTGGGGTGGGGCCAACGTCCTGACTTTC. As protein: CASSLKTGAAWGGANVLTF. Full variable domain (remainder filled in from reference TRBV27 and TRBJ2-6): EAQVTQNPRYLITVTGKKLTVTCSQNMNHEYMSWYRQDPGLGLRQIYYSMNVEVTDKGDVPEGYKVSRKEKRNFPLILESPSPNQTSLYFCASSLKTGAAWGGANVLTFGAGSRLTVL.

This rearrangement joins TRBV20-1 to TRBJ2-3; possible D gene TRBD2, 6 bases. The V end lost 3 bases, the J end lost 0 bases, and 10 bases lay between the germline ends. The CDR3 extends over 14 amino acids. Germline CDR1 DFQATT, CDR2 SNEGSKA (reference sequence). The CDR3 sequence is CSARDYRSTDTQYF. CDR3 in DNA: TGCAGTGCTAGGGACTATCGAAGCACAGATACGCAGTATTTT.

There are a few counts of this clonotype. CDR3 sequence reads: CASSLAGLAGYNEQFF. The CDR3 DNA is TGTGCCAGCAGCTTAGCGGGGCTAGCGGGTTACAATGAGCAGTTCTTC. The chain couples TRBV7-2 to TRBJ2-1, with 8 bases fitting TRBD2. The CDR3 has 16 amino acids. The V and J ends lost 0 bases and 4 bases, in that order; junction bases with no gene match: 5. The germline V gene has CDR1 SGHTA and CDR2 FQGNSA.

This clonotype was observed at least ten times. The rearrangement uses TRBV28 and TRBJ2-7, with D unresolved. In germline, CDR1 is MDHEN, CDR2 SYDVKM. CDR3 length: 12 residues. V was trimmed by 5 bases and J by 2 bases, leaving 7 bases between them. CDR3 sequence reads: CASSQVTYEQYF. DNA for the CDR3: TGTGCCAGCAGTCAAGTTACCTACGAGCAGTACTTC.

This sequence joins TRBV12-3 or TRBV12-4 and TRBJ2-1; TRBD2 might be the D (5 bases). The CDR3 loop spans 16 amino acids. V lost 0 bases and J 5 bases, leaving 14 bases between the germline ends. Here the CDR3 reads CASSLARRTPHNEQFF. CDR3 coding DNA: TGTGCCAGCAGTTTAGCGCGTAGGACTCCCCACAATGAGCAGTTCTTC.

This clonotype was detected only a few times. The chain links TRBV5-1 to TRBJ2-1; TRBD2 agrees at 9 bases. In germline, CDR1 is SGHRS, CDR2 YFSETQ. The CDR3 is 19 amino acids. The ends lost 4 bases at V and 3 bases at J; junction bases unmatched: 17. CDR3 loop: CASSARRSGRDFFYNEQFF. As DNA, the CDR3 is TGCGCCAGCAGCGCAAGGCGTAGCGGGAGAGACTTTTTCTACAATGAGCAGTTCTTC.